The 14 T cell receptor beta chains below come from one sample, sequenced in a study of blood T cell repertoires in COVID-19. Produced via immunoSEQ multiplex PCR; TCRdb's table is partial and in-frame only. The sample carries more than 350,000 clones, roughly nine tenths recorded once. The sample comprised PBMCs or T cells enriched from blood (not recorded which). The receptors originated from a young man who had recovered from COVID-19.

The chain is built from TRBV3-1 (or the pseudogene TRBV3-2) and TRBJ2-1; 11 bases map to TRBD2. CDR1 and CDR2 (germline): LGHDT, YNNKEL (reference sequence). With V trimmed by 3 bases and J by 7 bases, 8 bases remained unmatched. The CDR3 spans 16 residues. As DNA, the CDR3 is TGTGCCAGCAGCCACTCCTTAGCGGGGGGGCCGAATGAGCAGTTCTTC. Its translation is CASSHSLAGGPNEQFF.

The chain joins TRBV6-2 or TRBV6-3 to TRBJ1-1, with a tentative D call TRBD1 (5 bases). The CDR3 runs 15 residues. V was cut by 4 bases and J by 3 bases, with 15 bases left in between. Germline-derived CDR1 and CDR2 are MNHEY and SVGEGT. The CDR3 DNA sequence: TGTGCCAGCAGTTCTCCAGGGAAAGGGGACACTGAAGCTTTCTTT. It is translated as CASSSPGKGDTEAFF.

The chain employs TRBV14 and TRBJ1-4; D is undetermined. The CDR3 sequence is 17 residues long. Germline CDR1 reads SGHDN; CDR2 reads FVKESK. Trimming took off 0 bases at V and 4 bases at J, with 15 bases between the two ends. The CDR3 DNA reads TGTGCCAGCAGCCAAGAGCCGGCGGGAAGCTTTAATGAAAAACTGTTTTTT. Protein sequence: CASSQEPAGSFNEKLFF.

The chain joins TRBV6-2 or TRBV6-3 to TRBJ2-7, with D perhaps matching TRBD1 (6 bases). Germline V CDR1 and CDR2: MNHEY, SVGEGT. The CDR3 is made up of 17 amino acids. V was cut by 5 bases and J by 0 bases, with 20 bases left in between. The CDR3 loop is CASSPILDSPSSYEQYF. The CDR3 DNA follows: TGTGCCAGCAGTCCCATTTTGGACAGTCCAAGCTCCTACGAGCAGTACTTC.

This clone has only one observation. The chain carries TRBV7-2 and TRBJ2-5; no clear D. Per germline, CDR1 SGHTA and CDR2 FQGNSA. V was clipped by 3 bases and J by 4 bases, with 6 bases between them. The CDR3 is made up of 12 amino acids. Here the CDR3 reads CASSLVLETQYF. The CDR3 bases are TGTGCCAGCAGCTTGGTACTAGAGACCCAGTACTTC.

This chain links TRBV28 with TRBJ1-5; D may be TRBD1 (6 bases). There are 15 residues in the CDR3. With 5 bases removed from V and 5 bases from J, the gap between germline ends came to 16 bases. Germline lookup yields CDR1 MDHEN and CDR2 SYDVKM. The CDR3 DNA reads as TGTGCCAGCAGTGGGGGGGCCTCAGCCGATCAGCCCCAGCATTTT. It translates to CASSGGASADQPQHF.

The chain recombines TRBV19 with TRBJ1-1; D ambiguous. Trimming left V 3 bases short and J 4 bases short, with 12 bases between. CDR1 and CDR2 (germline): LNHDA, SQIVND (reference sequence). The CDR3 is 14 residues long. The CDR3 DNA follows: TGTGCCAGTAGTATGAGCCTTCGGGGCACTGAAGCTTTCTTT. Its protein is CASSMSLRGTEAFF.

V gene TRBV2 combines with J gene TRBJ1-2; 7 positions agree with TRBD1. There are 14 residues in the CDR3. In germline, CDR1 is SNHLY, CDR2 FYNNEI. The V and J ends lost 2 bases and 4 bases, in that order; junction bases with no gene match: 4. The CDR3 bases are TGTGCCAGCAGTGAACAGGGGGATCTCTATGGCTACACCTTC. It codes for CASSEQGDLYGYTF. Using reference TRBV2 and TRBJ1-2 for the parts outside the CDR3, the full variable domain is EPEVTQTPSHQVTQMGQEVILRCVPISNHLYFYWYRQILGQKVEFLVSFYNNEISEKSEIFDDQFSVERPDGSNFTLKIRSTKLEDSAMYFCASSEQGDLYGYTFGSGTRLTVV.

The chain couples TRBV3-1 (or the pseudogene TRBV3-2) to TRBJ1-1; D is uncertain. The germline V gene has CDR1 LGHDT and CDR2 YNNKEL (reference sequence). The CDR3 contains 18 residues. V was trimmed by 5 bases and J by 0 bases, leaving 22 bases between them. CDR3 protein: CASSKRRGPGIMNTEAFF. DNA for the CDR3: TGTGCCAGCAGCAAAAGACGAGGGCCGGGGATAATGAACACTGAAGCTTTCTTT.

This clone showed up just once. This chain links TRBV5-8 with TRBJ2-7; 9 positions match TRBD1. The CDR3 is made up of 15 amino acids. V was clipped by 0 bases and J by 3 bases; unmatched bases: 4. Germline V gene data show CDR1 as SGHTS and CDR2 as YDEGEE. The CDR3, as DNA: TGTGCCAGCAGCTTGGGGACAGGGGCTATCTACGAGCAGTACTTC. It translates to CASSLGTGAIYEQYF.

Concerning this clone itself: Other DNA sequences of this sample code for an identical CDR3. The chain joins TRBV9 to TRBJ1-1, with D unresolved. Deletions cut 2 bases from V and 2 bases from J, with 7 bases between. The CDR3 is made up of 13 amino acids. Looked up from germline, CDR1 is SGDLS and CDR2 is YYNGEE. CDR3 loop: CASSVAGNTEAFF. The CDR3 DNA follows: TGTGCCAGCAGCGTGGCGGGAAACACTGAAGCTTTCTTT. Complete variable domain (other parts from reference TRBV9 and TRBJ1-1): DSGVTQTPKHLITATGQRVTLRCSPRSGDLSVYWYQQSLDQGLQFLIQYYNGEERAKGNILERFSAQQFPDLHSELNLSSLELGDSALYFCASSVAGNTEAFFGQGTRLTVV.

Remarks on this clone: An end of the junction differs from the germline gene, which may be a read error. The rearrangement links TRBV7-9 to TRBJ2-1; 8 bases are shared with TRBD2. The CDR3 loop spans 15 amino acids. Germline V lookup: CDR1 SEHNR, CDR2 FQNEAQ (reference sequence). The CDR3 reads CASSIAGSSYNEQFF. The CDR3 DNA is TGTGCCAGCAGCATAGCGGGGAGCTCCTACAATGAGCAGTTCTTC.

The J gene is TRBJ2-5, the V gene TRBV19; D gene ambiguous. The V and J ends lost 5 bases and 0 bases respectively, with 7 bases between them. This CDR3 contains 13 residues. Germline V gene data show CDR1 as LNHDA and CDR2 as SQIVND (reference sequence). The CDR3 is CASSARYQETQYF. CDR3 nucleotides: TGTGCCAGTAGTGCGAGGTACCAAGAGACCCAGTACTTC.

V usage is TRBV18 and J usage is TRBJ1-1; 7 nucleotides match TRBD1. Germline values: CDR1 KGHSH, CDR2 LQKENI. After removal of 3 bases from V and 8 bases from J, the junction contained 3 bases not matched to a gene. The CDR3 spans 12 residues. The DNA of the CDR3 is TGTGCCAGCTCACCTGACAGGGTAGAAGCTTTCTTT. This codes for CASSPDRVEAFF.